This T cell receptor beta chain was profiled in a study (dated by TCRdb to about 2016). Library generation was performed with RT-PCR. The listed sequencing device is Illumina MiSeq. TCRdb passed the public sequencing reads through fastp at Q25 and MiXCR, retaining productive beta sequences. Rows with a matching CDR3 protein are joined into one entry that keeps the most common DNA and genes. This sample is represented by approximately 720,000 distinct CDR3 sequences; approximately 15% of them were singletons. In total, the top ten clones hold 3% to 4.5% of the sample. This clonotype was seen more than once but under ten times. What this receptor recognizes is not known. No much larger clone is present one base from it, and per-base qualities are unavailable. The material sequenced was memory CD4+ T cells from blood. The clonotype was recovered from a female donor in good health, serving as a healthy control.

The CDR3 region: CASGGAGTLNTGELFF. The DNA is as follows: TGTGCCAGCGGGGGGGCGGGGACCCTAAACACCGGGGAGCTGTTTTTT. The chain uses TRBV6-6 and TRBJ2-2; the D gene is perhaps TRBD2, on 7 matching bases. A distance of 18 bases separates the germline ends of V and J, which lose 8 bases and 2 bases respectively. Including cysteine and phenylalanine, the CDR3 has 16 amino acids. The read is trimmed to its CDR3 DNA, 48 bases read in frame from base 1. Sequences MNHNY (CDR1) and SVGAGI (CDR2) are obtained from the germline V gene (reference sequence).